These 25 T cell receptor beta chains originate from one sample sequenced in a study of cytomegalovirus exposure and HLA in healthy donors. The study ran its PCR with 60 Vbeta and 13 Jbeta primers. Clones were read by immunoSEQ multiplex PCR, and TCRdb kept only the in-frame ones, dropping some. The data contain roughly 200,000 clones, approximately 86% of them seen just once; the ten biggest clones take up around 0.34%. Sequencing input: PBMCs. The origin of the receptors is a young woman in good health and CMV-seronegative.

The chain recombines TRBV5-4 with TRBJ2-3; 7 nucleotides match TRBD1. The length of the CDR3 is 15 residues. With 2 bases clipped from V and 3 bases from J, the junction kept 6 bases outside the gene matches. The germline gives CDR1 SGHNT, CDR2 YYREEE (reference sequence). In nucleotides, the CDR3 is TGTGCCAGCAGCTTCTTGGTACAGGGGACAGATACGCAGTATTTT. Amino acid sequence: CASSFLVQGTDTQYF.

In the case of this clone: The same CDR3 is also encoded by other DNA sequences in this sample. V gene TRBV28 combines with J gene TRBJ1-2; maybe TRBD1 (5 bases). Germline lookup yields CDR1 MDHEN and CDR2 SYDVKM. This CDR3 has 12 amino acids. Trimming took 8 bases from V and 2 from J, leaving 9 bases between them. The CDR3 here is CASGDRNYGYTF. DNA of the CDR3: TGTGCCAGCGGCGACAGAAACTATGGCTACACCTTC.

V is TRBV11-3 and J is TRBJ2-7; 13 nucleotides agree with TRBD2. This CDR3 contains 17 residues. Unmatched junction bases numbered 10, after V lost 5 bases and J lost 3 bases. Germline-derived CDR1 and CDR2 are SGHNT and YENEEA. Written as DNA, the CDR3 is TGTGCCAGCAGCCCAGGCCTCGGGACTAGCGGGAACTACGAGCAGTACTTC. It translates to CASSPGLGTSGNYEQYF.

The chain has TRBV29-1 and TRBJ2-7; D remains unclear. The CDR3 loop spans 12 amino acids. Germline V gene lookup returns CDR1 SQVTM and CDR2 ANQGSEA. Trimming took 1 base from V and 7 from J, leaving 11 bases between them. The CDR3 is CSVEAGKTEQYF. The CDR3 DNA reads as TGCAGCGTTGAAGCAGGCAAAACGGAGCAGTACTTC.

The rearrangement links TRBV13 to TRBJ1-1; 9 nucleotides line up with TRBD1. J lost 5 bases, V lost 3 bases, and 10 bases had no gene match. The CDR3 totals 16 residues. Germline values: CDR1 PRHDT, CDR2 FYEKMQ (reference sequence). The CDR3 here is CASSFGTGSKLTEAFF. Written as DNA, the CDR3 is TGTGCCAGCAGCTTTGGGACAGGGTCGAAACTGACTGAAGCTTTCTTT.

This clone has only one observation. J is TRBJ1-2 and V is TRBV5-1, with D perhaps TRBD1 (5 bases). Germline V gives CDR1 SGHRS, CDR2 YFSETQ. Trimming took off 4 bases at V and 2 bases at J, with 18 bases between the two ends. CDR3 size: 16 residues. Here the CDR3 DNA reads TGCGCCAGCAGCAGGGGATTGGACACTATAAACTATGGCTACACCTTC. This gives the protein CASSRGLDTINYGYTF.

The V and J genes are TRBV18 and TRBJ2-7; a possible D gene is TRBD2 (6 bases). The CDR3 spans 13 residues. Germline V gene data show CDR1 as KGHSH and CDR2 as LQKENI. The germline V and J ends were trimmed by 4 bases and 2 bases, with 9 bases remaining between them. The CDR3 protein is CASSQAGAYEQYF. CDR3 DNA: TGTGCCAGCTCACAAGCGGGCGCCTACGAGCAGTACTTC.

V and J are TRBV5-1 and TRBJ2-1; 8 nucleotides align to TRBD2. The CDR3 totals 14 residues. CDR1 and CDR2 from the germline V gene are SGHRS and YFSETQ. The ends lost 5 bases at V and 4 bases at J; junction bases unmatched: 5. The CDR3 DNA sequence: TGCGCCAGCAGAACGGGGGGGCCTTACAATGAGCAGTTCTTC. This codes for CASRTGGPYNEQFF.

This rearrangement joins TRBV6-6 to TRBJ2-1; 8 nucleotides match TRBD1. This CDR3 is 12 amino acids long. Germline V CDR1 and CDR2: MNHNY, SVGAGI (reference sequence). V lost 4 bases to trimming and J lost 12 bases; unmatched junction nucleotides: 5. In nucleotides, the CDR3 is TGTGCCAGCAGTTCCGACGGGACAGGGCAGTTCTTC. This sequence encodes CASSSDGTGQFF.

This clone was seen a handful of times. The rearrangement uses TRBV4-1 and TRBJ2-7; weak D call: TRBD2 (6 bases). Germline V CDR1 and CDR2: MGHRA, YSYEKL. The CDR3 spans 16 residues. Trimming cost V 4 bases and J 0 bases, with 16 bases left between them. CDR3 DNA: TGCGCCAGCAGCCTGCTCGGGACTCCCAGCTCCTACGAGCAGTACTTC. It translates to CASSLLGTPSSYEQYF.

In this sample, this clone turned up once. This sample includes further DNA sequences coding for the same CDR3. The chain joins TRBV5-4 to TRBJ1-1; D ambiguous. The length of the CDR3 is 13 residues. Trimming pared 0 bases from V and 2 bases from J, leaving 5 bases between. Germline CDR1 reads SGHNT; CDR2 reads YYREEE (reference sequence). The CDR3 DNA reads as TGTGCCAGCAGCTTGGATTCTAACACTGAAGCTTTCTTT. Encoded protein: CASSLDSNTEAFF.

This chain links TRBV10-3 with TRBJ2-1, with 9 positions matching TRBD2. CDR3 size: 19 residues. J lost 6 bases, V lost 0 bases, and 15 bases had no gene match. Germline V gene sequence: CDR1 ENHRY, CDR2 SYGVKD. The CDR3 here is CAISESLSLVSGSSNEQFF. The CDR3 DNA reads TGTGCCATCAGTGAGTCTCTCTCATTGGTTAGCGGGAGTTCCAATGAGCAGTTCTTC.

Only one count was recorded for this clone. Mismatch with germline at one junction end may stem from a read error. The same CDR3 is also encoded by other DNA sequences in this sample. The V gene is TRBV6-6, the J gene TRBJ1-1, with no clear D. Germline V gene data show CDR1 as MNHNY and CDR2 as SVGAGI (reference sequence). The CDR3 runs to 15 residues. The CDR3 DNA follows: TGTGCCAGCAGTTACTCGAATCGCGGGAACACTGAGGCTTTCTTT. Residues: CASSYSNRGNTEAFF.

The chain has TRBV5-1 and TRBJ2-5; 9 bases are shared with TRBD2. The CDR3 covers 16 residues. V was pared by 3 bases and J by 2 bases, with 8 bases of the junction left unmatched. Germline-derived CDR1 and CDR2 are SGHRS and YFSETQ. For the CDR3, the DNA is TGCGCCAGCAGCTACCGGACTAGCGACGTACAAGAGACCCAGTACTTC. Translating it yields CASSYRTSDVQETQYF. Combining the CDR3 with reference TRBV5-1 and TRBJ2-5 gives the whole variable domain KAGVTQTPRYLIKTRGQQVTLSCSPISGHRSVSWYQQTPGQGLQFLFEYFSETQRNKGNFPGRFSGRQFSNSRSEMNVSTLELGDSALYLCASSYRTSDVQETQYFGPGTRLLVL.

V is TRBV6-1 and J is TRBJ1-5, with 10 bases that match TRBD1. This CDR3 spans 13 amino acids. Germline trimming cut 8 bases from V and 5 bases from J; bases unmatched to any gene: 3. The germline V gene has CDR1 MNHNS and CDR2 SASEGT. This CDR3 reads CASGGQGHQPQHF. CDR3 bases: TGTGCCAGCGGGGGACAGGGGCATCAGCCCCAGCATTTT.

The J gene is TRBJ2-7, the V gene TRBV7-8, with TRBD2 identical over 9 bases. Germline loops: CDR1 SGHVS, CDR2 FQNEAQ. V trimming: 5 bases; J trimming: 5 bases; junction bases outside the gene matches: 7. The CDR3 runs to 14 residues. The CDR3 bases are TGTGCCAGCAGCGTGGGACTAGCTTCCCACGAGCAGTACTTC. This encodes CASSVGLASHEQYF. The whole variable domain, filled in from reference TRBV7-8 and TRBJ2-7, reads GAGVSQSPRYKVAKRGQDVALRCDPISGHVSLFWYQQALGQGPEFLTYFQNEAQLDKSGLPSDRFFAERPEGSVSTLKIQRTQQEDSAVYLCASSVGLASHEQYFGPGTRLTVT.

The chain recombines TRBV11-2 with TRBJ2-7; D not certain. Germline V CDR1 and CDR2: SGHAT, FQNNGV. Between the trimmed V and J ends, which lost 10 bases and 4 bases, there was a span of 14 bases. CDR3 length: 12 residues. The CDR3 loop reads CATQTAVYEQYF. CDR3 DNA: TGTGCCACGCAAACCGCAGTTTACGAGCAGTACTTC.

CDR3 amino acids: CASSPGTSTDTQYF. Here the CDR3 DNA reads TGTGCCAGCAGCCCCGGGACTTCAACAGATACGCAGTATTTT. The chain combines TRBV9 with TRBJ2-3; D may be TRBD2 (6 bases). Between the trimmed V and J ends, which lost 4 bases and 3 bases, there was a span of 12 bases. Germline V gives CDR1 SGDLS, CDR2 YYNGEE. CDR3 length: 14 residues.

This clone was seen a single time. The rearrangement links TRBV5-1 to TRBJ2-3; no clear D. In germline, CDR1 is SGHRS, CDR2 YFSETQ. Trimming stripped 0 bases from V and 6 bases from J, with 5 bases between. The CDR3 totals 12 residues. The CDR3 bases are TGCGCCAGCAGCTTGGAGCGCGATACGCAGTATTTT. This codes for CASSLERDTQYF.

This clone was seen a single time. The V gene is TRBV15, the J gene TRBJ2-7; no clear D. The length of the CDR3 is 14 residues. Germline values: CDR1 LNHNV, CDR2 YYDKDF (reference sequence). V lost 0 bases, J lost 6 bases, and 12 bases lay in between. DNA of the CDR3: TGTGCCACCAGCAGAGATCCCTCCAGCGCCGAGCAGTACTTC. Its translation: CATSRDPSSAEQYF. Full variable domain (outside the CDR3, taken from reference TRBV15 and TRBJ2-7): DAMVIQNPRYQVTQFGKPVTLSCSQTLNHNVMYWYQQKSSQAPKLLFHYYDKDFNNEADTPDNFQSRRPNTSFCFLDIRSPGLGDTAMYLCATSRDPSSAEQYFGPGTRLTVT.

CDR3 DNA sequence: TGTGCCAGCAGTAAGGACTTGAACACTGAAGCTTTCTTT. This codes for CASSKDLNTEAFF. The chain employs TRBV2 and TRBJ1-1; no clear D gene. V was trimmed by 5 bases and J by 0 bases, leaving 7 bases between them. The CDR3 loop spans 13 amino acids. CDR1 is SNHLY, CDR2 FYNNEI, per germline.

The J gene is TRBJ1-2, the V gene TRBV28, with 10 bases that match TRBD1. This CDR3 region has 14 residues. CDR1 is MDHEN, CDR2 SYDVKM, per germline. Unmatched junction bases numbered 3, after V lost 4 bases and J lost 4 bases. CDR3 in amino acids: CASSSGTGVYGYTF. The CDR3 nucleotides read TGTGCCAGCAGTTCCGGGACAGGGGTCTATGGCTACACCTTC.

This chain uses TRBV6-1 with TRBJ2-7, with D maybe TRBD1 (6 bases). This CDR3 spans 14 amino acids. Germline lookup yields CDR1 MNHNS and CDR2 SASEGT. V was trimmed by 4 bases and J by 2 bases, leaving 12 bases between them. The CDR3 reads CASSVRDKTYEQYF. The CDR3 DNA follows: TGTGCCAGCAGTGTAAGGGACAAAACCTACGAGCAGTACTTC.

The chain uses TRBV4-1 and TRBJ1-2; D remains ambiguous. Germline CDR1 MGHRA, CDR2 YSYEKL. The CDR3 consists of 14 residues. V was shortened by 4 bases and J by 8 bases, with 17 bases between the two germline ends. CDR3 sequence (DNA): TGCGCCAGCAGCCCGCTCTACCTCTCGAGGGGCTACACCTTC. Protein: CASSPLYLSRGYTF.

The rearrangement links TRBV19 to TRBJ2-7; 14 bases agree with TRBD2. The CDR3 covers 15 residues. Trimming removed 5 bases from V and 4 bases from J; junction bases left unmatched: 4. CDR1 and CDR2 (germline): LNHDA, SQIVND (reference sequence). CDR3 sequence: CASSLGLAGVYEQYF. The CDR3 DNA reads TGTGCCAGTAGTTTGGGACTAGCGGGAGTTTACGAGCAGTACTTC.